The 27 T cell receptor beta chains listed next were all sequenced from one sample in a study of T-cell memory formation after mild COVID-19. From the 5' RACE reads, TCRdb called clonotypes with MiXCR, one entry per CDR3 protein. The table lists 430,000 or so distinct CDR3 sequences, about 23% of them singletons. The material sequenced was PBMCs or a T cell subset sorted from them (not recorded which). The receptors stem from an adult woman who had mild COVID-19 (a few samples of this study predate the infection). Cell type and time point are not known.

This clonotype was seen more than once but under ten times. The V and J genes are TRBV3-1 and TRBJ2-1, with 9 bases aligning to TRBD2. Trimming removed 2 bases from V and 7 bases from J; junction bases left unmatched: 3. Germline V gene data show CDR1 as LGHDT and CDR2 as YNNKEL (reference sequence). The CDR3 loop spans 14 amino acids. CDR3 sequence (DNA): TGTGCCAGCAGCCAACTAGCGGGGTCGAATGAGCAGTTCTTC. It specifies CASSQLAGSNEQFF.

This chain connects TRBV6-1 to TRBJ2-3, with D unresolved. The CDR3 runs 17 residues. Per the germline V gene, CDR1 is MNHNS and CDR2 is SASEGT. Trimming stripped 4 bases from V and 0 bases from J, with 17 bases between. The CDR3 reads CASSGTGRPLSTDTQYF. CDR3 DNA: TGTGCCAGCAGTGGAACGGGTCGTCCACTAAGCACAGATACGCAGTATTTT.

This clonotype was counted a few times. The V and J genes are TRBV30 and TRBJ1-2, with 8 bases identical to TRBD1. The V segment lost 0 bases and the J segment 0 bases; nucleotides outside the gene matches: 9. The germline gives CDR1 GTSNPN, CDR2 SVGIG (reference sequence). This CDR3 spans 17 amino acids. The CDR3 sequence is CAWSVRPRDRTNYGYTF. CDR3 nucleotide sequence: TGTGCCTGGAGTGTACGTCCCCGGGACAGGACTAACTATGGCTACACCTTC.

The V gene is TRBV20-1, the J gene TRBJ2-3; 12 nucleotides align to TRBD2. After removal of 2 bases from V and 3 bases from J, the junction contained 6 bases not matched to a gene. The CDR3 length is 16 residues. The V gene's germline CDR1 is DFQATT and CDR2 SNEGSKA (reference sequence). This chain's CDR3 is CSARLTSGSSTDTQYF. Written as DNA, the CDR3 is TGCAGTGCTAGATTGACTAGCGGGAGCTCAACAGATACGCAGTATTTT.

In its sample, this clonotype was seen a few times. This chain joins TRBV20-1 and TRBJ1-2; D is perhaps TRBD1 (6 bases). The germline V gene encodes CDR1 DFQATT and CDR2 SNEGSKA (reference sequence). The CDR3 covers 13 residues. Trimming cost V 5 bases and J 3 bases, with 13 bases left between them. CDR3 region: CSAVPTGYYGYTF. For the CDR3, the DNA is TGCAGTGCTGTCCCGACAGGCTACTATGGCTACACCTTC.

This clonotype was counted between two and nine times. The chain joins TRBV12-3 or TRBV12-4 to TRBJ2-2; D is unresolved. Trimming took off 9 bases at V and 0 bases at J, with 8 bases between the two ends. This CDR3 comprises 13 residues. For the CDR3, the DNA is TGTGCCAGTAAAACAGCGAACACCGGGGAGCTGTTTTTT. Its translation is CASKTANTGELFF.

This clonotype has only a few counts. The chain has TRBV5-4 and TRBJ2-7; D unresolved. Germline assignment: CDR1 SGHNT and CDR2 YYREEE (reference sequence). This CDR3 contains 13 residues. V was trimmed by 0 bases and J by 6 bases, leaving 10 bases between them. The CDR3 DNA is TGTGCCAGCAGCTTGGAAGTACGGCGCGAGCAGTACTTC. Its translation: CASSLEVRREQYF.

This clonotype has just a few counts. Relative to the germline gene, one junction end is altered; a read error may explain this. The V and J genes are TRBV3-1 and TRBJ2-5; D could derive from TRBD1 or TRBD2 (5 bases each). The CDR3 covers 13 residues. From germline, CDR1 is LGHDT and CDR2 YNNKEL (reference sequence). In DNA form, the CDR3 reads TGTGCCACCAGCAGAGGGGTTCAAGAGACCCAGTACTTC. Protein sequence: CATSRGVQETQYF.

A few counts support this clonotype. The chain uses TRBV29-1 and TRBJ2-2, with D maybe TRBD1 (6 bases). There are 11 residues in the CDR3. Germline-derived CDR1 and CDR2 are SQVTM and ANQGSEA. The V end was cut by 4 bases, the J end by 8 bases, with 8 bases between. The CDR3 sequence is CSVGGQGELFF. Here the CDR3 DNA reads TGCAGCGTTGGGGGGCAAGGGGAGCTGTTTTTT.

The J gene is TRBJ1-5, the V gene TRBV12-3 or TRBV12-4; 9 nucleotides align to TRBD1. V gave up 5 bases and J gave up 2 bases; unmatched junction bases: 7. There are 16 residues in the CDR3. The CDR3 sequence: CASSAGGTGRNQPQHF. The CDR3 DNA is TGTGCCAGCAGTGCCGGGGGGACAGGGCGCAATCAGCCCCAGCATTTT.

This clonotype came up a few times. The chain links TRBV27 to TRBJ2-4; 7 positions agree with TRBD1. The V gene end was trimmed by 5 bases and the J gene end by 7 bases; junction bases not matched to a gene: 14. This CDR3 spans 16 amino acids. CDR1 MNHEY and CDR2 SMNVEV come from the germline V gene (reference sequence). The CDR3 is CASSPKGQALVNIQYF. The CDR3 bases are TGTGCCAGCAGTCCAAAAGGACAGGCCCTAGTGAACATTCAGTACTTC.

This clonotype was picked up a small number of times. Here the CDR3 DNA reads TGTGCCAGCAGCCCCGGATGGGAGGGCACAGATACGCAGTATTTT. This translates into CASSPGWEGTDTQYF. J is TRBJ2-3 and V is TRBV4-2; TRBD2 is a possible D gene (6 bases). Per germline, CDR1 LGHNA and CDR2 YNFKEQ. The CDR3 runs 15 residues. Trimming left V 4 bases short and J 1 base short, with 12 bases between.

The table lists this clonotype with a few counts. The V gene is TRBV24-1, the J gene TRBJ2-7; unclear D gene. Germline assignment: CDR1 KGHDR and CDR2 SFDVKD. Trimming took 4 bases from V and 3 from J, leaving 9 bases between them. CDR3 length: 13 amino acids. The CDR3 region is CATSEEHGYEQYF. The CDR3 region has the DNA TGTGCCACCAGTGAAGAACACGGCTACGAGCAGTACTTC.

This clonotype showed up just a few times. The chain carries TRBV6-2 or TRBV6-3 and TRBJ2-1; D may be TRBD2 (6 bases). The germline V gene has CDR1 MNHEY and CDR2 SVGEGT. The CDR3 spans 16 residues. Trimming shortened V by 6 bases and J by 6 bases, and 21 bases separated the two germline ends. The CDR3 nucleotides read TGTGCCAGCAGCGGGGAGCGTGGGAGGCCCCTCAATGAGCAGTTCTTC. This gives the protein CASSGERGRPLNEQFF.

This chain's CDR3 is CASSTPRYQGGSSYNEQFF. In DNA form, the CDR3 reads TGTGCCAGCAGCACTCCCCGATATCAGGGGGGGAGCTCCTACAATGAGCAGTTCTTC. The J gene is TRBJ2-1, the V gene TRBV7-8; either TRBD1 or TRBD2 may supply D (7 bases each). In germline, CDR1 is SGHVS, CDR2 FQNEAQ. V lost 5 bases and J lost 0, with 23 bases in between. The length of the CDR3 is 19 residues.

This clonotype was detected ten times or more. The rearrangement joins TRBV12-3 or TRBV12-4 to TRBJ1-1; D is ambiguous. The CDR3 is made up of 14 amino acids. V gave up 0 bases and J gave up 3 bases, with 8 bases separating them. CDR3 sequence (DNA): TGTGCCAGCAGTTTAGCGACCGGGCACACTGAAGCTTTCTTT. Translating gives CASSLATGHTEAFF.

This clonotype was seen more than once but under ten times. CDR3 in amino acids: CASNGQQDTEAFF. The CDR3 DNA follows: TGTGCCAGCAATGGGCAGCAGGACACTGAAGCTTTCTTT. The rearrangement uses TRBV2 and TRBJ1-1; D remains unclear. CDR3 size: 13 residues. Trimming pared 7 bases from V and 3 bases from J, leaving 12 bases between. Germline V gene sequence: CDR1 SNHLY, CDR2 FYNNEI. Full variable domain (outside the CDR3, taken from reference TRBV2 and TRBJ1-1): EPEVTQTPSHQVTQMGQEVILRCVPISNHLYFYWYRQILGQKVEFLVSFYNNEISEKSEIFDDQFSVERPDGSNFTLKIRSTKLEDSAMYFCASNGQQDTEAFFGQGTRLTVV.

This chain joins TRBV7-8 and TRBJ2-2, with a weak D call TRBD1 (5 bases). Germline V gene data show CDR1 as SGHVS and CDR2 as FQNEAQ. The CDR3 has 15 residues. Trimming left V 5 bases short and J 6 bases short, with 16 bases between. The CDR3 reads CASSLQTVGPGELFF. DNA of the CDR3: TGTGCCAGCAGCCTCCAGACAGTTGGTCCCGGGGAGCTGTTTTTT.

The chain joins TRBV18 to TRBJ1-1; 7 bases map to TRBD1. Trimming cost V 3 bases and J 7 bases; bases outside gene matches: 5. CDR3 length: 13 residues. Germline CDR1 KGHSH, CDR2 LQKENI. The CDR3 loop is CASSPAYRGEAFF. CDR3 in DNA: TGTGCCAGCTCACCTGCGTACAGGGGTGAAGCTTTCTTT.

The chain has TRBV30 and TRBJ2-1; D unresolved. The CDR3 length is 13 residues. V gave up 3 bases and J gave up 15 bases, with 21 bases separating them. Germline V gene lookup returns CDR1 GTSNPN and CDR2 SVGIG (reference sequence). The CDR3 sequence: CAWRPPLGRNLFF. CDR3 nucleotide sequence: TGTGCCTGGAGGCCCCCTCTAGGGCGGAATCTGTTCTTC.

The chain is built from TRBV29-1 and TRBJ1-1, with 7 positions matching TRBD1. With 7 bases clipped from V and 0 bases from J, the junction kept 11 bases outside the gene matches. There are 15 residues in the CDR3. Germline loops: CDR1 SQVTM, CDR2 ANQGSEA. The DNA for the CDR3 is TGCAGCGGCCGTGACCGAGGGACAGTGAACACTGAAGCTTTCTTT. Translated, it gives CSGRDRGTVNTEAFF.

This clonotype was counted between two and nine times. The CDR3 DNA reads TGTGCCAGCAGCCAAGAAACACCTCTCTACAATGAGCAGTTCTTC. Amino acids: CASSQETPLYNEQFF. This chain links TRBV4-2 with TRBJ2-1; D uncertain. Trimming pared 0 bases from V and 3 bases from J, leaving 9 bases between. The CDR3 has 15 amino acids. Germline V gene sequence: CDR1 LGHNA, CDR2 YNFKEQ.

The gene calls are TRBV10-3 and TRBJ2-5; TRBD1 is a possible D gene (6 bases). Between the trimmed V and J ends, which lost 6 bases and 4 bases, there was a span of 18 bases. The length of the CDR3 is 15 residues. CDR1 ENHRY and CDR2 SYGVKD come from the germline V gene. The CDR3 nucleotides are TGTGCCATCAGGAGGGCAGGGGCCGATGGAGAGACCCAGTACTTC. Translation gives CAIRRAGADGETQYF.

This clonotype was recorded at least ten times. V and J are TRBV10-3 and TRBJ1-1; 8 bases are shared with TRBD1. Germline V CDR1 and CDR2: ENHRY, SYGVKD. The V segment lost 0 bases and the J segment 11 bases; nucleotides outside the gene matches: 8. This CDR3 comprises 14 residues. In DNA form, the CDR3 reads TGTGCCATCAGTGAGTCAACAGGAACAGGGGGGGCTTTCTTT. It is translated as CAISESTGTGGAFF.

The chain uses TRBV5-1 and TRBJ1-2, with 8 bases identical to TRBD1. The CDR3 covers 16 residues. CDR1 is SGHRS and CDR2 is YFSETQ in the germline V gene. V shed 0 bases and J 2 bases; nucleotides not matched to a gene: 6. CDR3 coding DNA: TGCGCCAGCAGCTTGGCGACAGGGGCCGTGAACTATGGCTACACCTTC. Protein sequence: CASSLATGAVNYGYTF.

V usage is TRBV24-1 and J usage is TRBJ1-2; D might be TRBD1 (6 bases). Germline CDR1 and CDR2: KGHDR and SFDVKD. The CDR3 covers 14 residues. Trimming took off 3 bases at V and 3 bases at J, with 10 bases between the two ends. This CDR3 is CATSDPGVYYGYTF. For the CDR3, the DNA is TGTGCCACCAGTGATCCAGGGGTATACTATGGCTACACCTTC.

In this sample, this clonotype turned up a few times. V gene TRBV6-6 combines with J gene TRBJ2-3; D is ambiguous. Trimming removed 6 bases at V and 2 bases at J, with 12 bases between. Germline lookup yields CDR1 MNHNY and CDR2 SVGAGI (reference sequence). CDR3 length: 14 residues. The CDR3 DNA follows: TGTGCCAGCAGGGCGGCCTCTTTCACAGATACGCAGTATTTT. Residues: CASRAASFTDTQYF.